In its sample, the clone carrying this T cell receptor beta chain was seen many times. Its antigen is undetermined. The data were obtained in a study of CD8 T cells in ankylosing spondylitis. Points from the study as a whole: Disease-linked clones bore a CD8+ phenotype, appearing relatively rarely in peripheral blood. Earlier literature documents some of the motif variants in reactive arthritis synovial fluid and blood. Among TCR beta sequences, a motif of several highly homologous variants appeared characteristic of ankylosing spondylitis blood.

Germline-derived CDR1 and CDR2 are SGHTA and FQGNSA. The ends lost 3 bases at V and 3 bases at J; junction bases unmatched: 10. There are 17 residues in the CDR3. TCR beta libraries were made by quantitative 5'-RACE with molecular barcodes. TCRdb reprocessed the 5' RACE reads via MiXCR and lists one record per CDR3 protein. The sample lists some 250,000 distinct CDR3 sequences; approximately 9% were seen once. This clonotype was obtained from a male donor with ankylosing spondylitis or in good health (not recorded which). The chain carries TRBV7-2 and TRBJ1-5; 8 bases agree with TRBD1. Input material: blood, either unsorted or a sorted T cell fraction (not recorded which). The CDR3 DNA reads TGTGCCAGCAGCTTCGGACAGGGCGGTCTTTCCAATCAGCCCCAGCATTTT. Protein: CASSFGQGGLSNQPQHF.